The following is a TCR beta chain sequence with its context. No antigen is known for it. This entry belongs to a study of Graves' ophthalmopathy and Graves' hyperthyroidism. As for the study in general: Peripheral blood was collected at initial diagnosis, before any treatment. General study points: The authors also found most expanded thyroid clonotypes above 0.001 frequency in blood.

The TCR beta CDR3 regions underwent amplification from RNA transcripts. First-round RT-PCR used HTBI primers; second-round multiplex PCR followed. TCRdb re-called the multiplex PCR reads through MiXCR, storing one row per CDR3 protein. The repertoire has almost 750,000 distinct CDR3 sequences, roughly two fifths of them found once; the top ten carry 35% to 55%. Trimming removed 7 bases from V and 3 bases from J, with 19 bases in between. The CDR3 is 15 amino acids. CDR1 and CDR2 from the germline V gene are SEHNR and FQNEAQ (reference sequence). Ophthalmopathy in the donors was of moderate-to-severe activity, with CAS ≥3, NOSPECS ≥4 and duration under 3 months. Ineligible for inclusion were patients with other autoimmune diseases, uncontrolled infections, pregnancy or lactation.

This TCR derives from an adult man with Graves' ophthalmopathy. The sample taken for sequencing was peripheral blood. The chain combines TRBV7-9 with TRBJ2-7; D possibly corresponds to TRBD1 (6 bases). The DNA of the CDR3 is TGTGCCAGCAACGCCCCAGGGGTTAACGGCTACGAGCAGTACTTC. Translation gives CASNAPGVNGYEQYF.